Listed below are T cell receptor beta chains from one sample, sequenced in a study of T-cell memory formation after mild COVID-19. MiXCR, applied by TCRdb to the 5' RACE reads, yields one record per CDR3 protein. The repertoire includes 250,000 to 400,000 distinct CDR3 sequences, approximately 14% of them detected once, and roughly a fifth sits in the top ten. The sequencing sample was made of PBMCs or a T cell subset sorted from them (not recorded which). These receptors all come from a man between 18 and 29 years old who had mild COVID-19 (a few samples of this study predate the infection). Cell type and time point are not known. CDR3s include the opening cysteine and the closing phenylalanine or tryptophan. D genes are given only for firm matches. Only some rows state a clone size, as once, few, many or a class for expanded clones.

TRBV4-3	TRBJ2-7	NA	few	TGCGCCAGCAGCTTTGTGGGGGAGGCCTACGAGCAGTACTTC	CASSFVGEAYEQYF
TRBV4-2	TRBJ1-6	TRBD1	NA	TGTGCCAGCAGCCAAGAAGAGGGGGCAAGGGATTCACCCCTCCACTTT	CASSQEEGARDSPLHF
TRBV6-5	TRBJ2-5	TRBD2	NA	TGTCCCGGGGACTATCCGGGAGGGGCATGGGAGACCCAGTACTTC	CPGDYPGGAWETQYF
TRBV7-2	TRBJ2-5	NA	many	TGTGCCAGCAGCTCCCCGCAGGTGGAGACCCAGTACTTC	CASSSPQVETQYF
TRBV15	TRBJ2-6	NA	many	TGTGCCACCAGCGTCGGGGGCTCTGGGGCCAACGTCCTGACTTTC	CATSVGGSGANVLTF
TRBV2	TRBJ1-5	TRBD1	few	TGTGCCAGCAGTGAAGTGGCCAGGGGGGGCAATCAGCCCCAGCATTTT	CASSEVARGGNQPQHF
TRBV7-2	TRBJ1-5	TRBD1	few	TGTGCCAGCAGCTTAGGACAGGGGAAAAATCAGCCCCAGCATTTT	CASSLGQGKNQPQHF
TRBV11-2	TRBJ2-3	NA	NA	TGTGCCAGCGACAGGAGAGTGTCGGGGGATACGCAGTATTTT	CASDRRVSGDTQYF
TRBV5-1	TRBJ2-2	NA	NA	TGCGCCAGCAGCTTGTCAGAGGGCACCGGGGAGCTGTTTTTT	CASSLSEGTGELFF
TRBV3-1	TRBJ2-5	NA	NA	TGTGCAAGCAGCCAAGATGGGACCCAGTACTTC	CASSQDGTQYF
TRBV10-3	TRBJ2-1	NA	many	TGTGCCATCACCTATAGTGATATCTACAATGAGCAGTTCTTC	CAITYSDIYNEQFF
TRBV7-6	TRBJ2-1	NA	NA	TGTGCCAGCAGCTTAGCTACAGGGTGGAATGAGCAGTTCTTC	CASSLATGWNEQFF
TRBV20-1	TRBJ1-2	NA	few	TGCAGTGCCGCAGGGACCGGCTACACCTTC	CSAAGTGYTF
TRBV5-1	TRBJ1-1	NA	many	TGCGCCAGCACCCTTCGGGAGAACACTGAAGCTTTCTTT	CASTLRENTEAFF
TRBV15	TRBJ2-3	NA	few	TGTGCCACCAGCAGTGGGGCCCGCACAGATACGCAGTATTTT	CATSSGARTDTQYF
TRBV5-1	TRBJ1-2	TRBD1	NA	TGCGCCAGCAGCTTAGAGCCCGGGACAGGGGCGACGGGCTACACCTTC	CASSLEPGTGATGYTF
TRBV4-1	TRBJ2-5	NA	NA	TGCGCCAGCAGCCCGGGGCTCAGGGAGACCCAGTACTTC	CASSPGLRETQYF
TRBV20-1	TRBJ2-2	NA	NA	TGCAGTGCCAGGACTCGTGACACCGGGGAGCTGTTTTTT	CSARTRDTGELFF
TRBV4-2	TRBJ2-3	TRBD2	few	TGTGCCAGCAGCCAACGTAGCGGGGGTCCCGCAGATACGCAGTATTTT	CASSQRSGGPADTQYF
TRBV5-1	TRBJ1-2	NA	NA	TGCGCCAGCAGCCCGGCCGTTGAAGTCTATGGCTACACCTTC	CASSPAVEVYGYTF
TRBV5-1	TRBJ2-3	NA	many	TGCGCCAGCAGCTTGTATTGGGTTACAGATACGCAGTATTTT	CASSLYWVTDTQYF
TRBV5-1	TRBJ2-4	NA	many	TGCGCCAGCAACGAGATTGGGGTTGTCAAAAACATTCAGTACTTC	CASNEIGVVKNIQYF
TRBV4-1	TRBJ2-2	TRBD2	few	TGCGCCAGCAGCCAAGGGACTAGTTATTTTTCGAACACCGGGGAGCTGTTTTTT	CASSQGTSYFSNTGELFF
TRBV20-1	TRBJ2-1	TRBD2	NA	TGCAGTGCCCGAGGACTAGCGGGGGCTTACAATGAGCAGTTCTTC	CSARGLAGAYNEQFF
TRBV3-1	TRBJ1-3	NA	many	TGTGCCAGCAGCCAAGATGCGCTCTCTGGAAACACCATATATTTT	CASSQDALSGNTIYF
TRBV9	TRBJ2-3	NA	NA	TGTGCCAGCAGCGAGGGGGGGCCCGCAGATACGCAGTATTTT	CASSEGGPADTQYF